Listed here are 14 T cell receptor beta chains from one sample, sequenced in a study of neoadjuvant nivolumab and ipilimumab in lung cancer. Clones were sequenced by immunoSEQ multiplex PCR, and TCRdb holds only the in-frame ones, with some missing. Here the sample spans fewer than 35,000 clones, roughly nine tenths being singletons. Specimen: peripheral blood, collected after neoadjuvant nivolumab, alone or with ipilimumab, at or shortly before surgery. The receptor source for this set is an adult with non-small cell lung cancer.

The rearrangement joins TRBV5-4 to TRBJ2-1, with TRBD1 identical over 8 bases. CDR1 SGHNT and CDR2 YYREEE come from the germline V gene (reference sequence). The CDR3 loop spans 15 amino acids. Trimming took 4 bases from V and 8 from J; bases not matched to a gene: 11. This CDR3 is CASSKDQGARDEQFF. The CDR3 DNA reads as TGTGCCAGCAGCAAGGATCAGGGGGCAAGGGATGAGCAGTTCTTC. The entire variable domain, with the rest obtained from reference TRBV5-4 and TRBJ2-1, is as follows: ETGVTQSPTHLIKTRGQQVTLRCSSQSGHNTVSWYQQALGQGPQFIFQYYREEENGRGNFPPRFSGLQFPNYSSELNVNALELDDSALYLCASSKDQGARDEQFFGPGTRLTVL.

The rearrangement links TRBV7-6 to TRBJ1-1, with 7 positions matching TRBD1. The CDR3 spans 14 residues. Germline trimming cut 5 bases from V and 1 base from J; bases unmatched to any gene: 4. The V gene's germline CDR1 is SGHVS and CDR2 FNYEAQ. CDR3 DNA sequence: TGTGCCAGCAGCCTAGGGACAGAGAACACTGAAGCTTTCTTT. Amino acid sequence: CASSLGTENTEAFF.

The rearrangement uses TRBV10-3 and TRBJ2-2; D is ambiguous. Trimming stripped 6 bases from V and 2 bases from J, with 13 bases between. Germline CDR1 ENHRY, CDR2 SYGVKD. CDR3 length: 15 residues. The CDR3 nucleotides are TGTGCCATCAGCAGCGAAGGAGCCAACACCGGGGAGCTGTTTTTT. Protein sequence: CAISSEGANTGELFF.

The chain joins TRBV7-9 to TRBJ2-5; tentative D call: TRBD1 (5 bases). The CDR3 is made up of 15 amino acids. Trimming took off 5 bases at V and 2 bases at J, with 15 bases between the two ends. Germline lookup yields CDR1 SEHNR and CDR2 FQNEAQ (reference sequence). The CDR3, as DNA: TGTGCCAGCAGCCCTAATCAGGGCCTACAAGAGACCCAGTACTTC. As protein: CASSPNQGLQETQYF.

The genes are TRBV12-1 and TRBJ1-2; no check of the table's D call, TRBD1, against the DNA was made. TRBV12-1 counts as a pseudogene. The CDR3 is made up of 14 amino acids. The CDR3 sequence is CASSFEGAGYGYTF. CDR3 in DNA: TGTGCCAGCAGCTTTGAAGGGGCCGGGTATGGCTACACCTTC.

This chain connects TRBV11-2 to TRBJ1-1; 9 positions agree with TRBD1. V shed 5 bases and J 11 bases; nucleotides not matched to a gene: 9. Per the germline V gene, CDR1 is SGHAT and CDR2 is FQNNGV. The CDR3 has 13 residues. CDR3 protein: CASSRRDRERAFF. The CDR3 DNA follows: TGTGCCAGCAGCCGCCGGGACAGGGAGCGGGCTTTCTTT. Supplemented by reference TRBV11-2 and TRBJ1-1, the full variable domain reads EAGVAQSPRYKIIEKRQSVAFWCNPISGHATLYWYQQILGQGPKLLIQFQNNGVVDDSQLPKDRFSAERLKGVDSTLKIQPAKLEDSAVYLCASSRRDRERAFFGQGTRLTVV.

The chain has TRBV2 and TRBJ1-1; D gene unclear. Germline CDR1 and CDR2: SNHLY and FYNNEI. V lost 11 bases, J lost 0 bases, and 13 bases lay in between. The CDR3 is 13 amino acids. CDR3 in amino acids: CADRRAMNTEAFF. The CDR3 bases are TGTGCCGATAGGCGGGCGATGAACACTGAAGCTTTCTTT.

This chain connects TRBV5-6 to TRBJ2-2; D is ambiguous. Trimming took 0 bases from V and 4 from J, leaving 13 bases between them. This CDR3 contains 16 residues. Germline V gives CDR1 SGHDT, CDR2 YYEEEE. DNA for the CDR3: TGTGCCAGCAGCTTGGACAGTACCCGAGCCACCGGGGAGCTGTTTTTT. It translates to CASSLDSTRATGELFF.

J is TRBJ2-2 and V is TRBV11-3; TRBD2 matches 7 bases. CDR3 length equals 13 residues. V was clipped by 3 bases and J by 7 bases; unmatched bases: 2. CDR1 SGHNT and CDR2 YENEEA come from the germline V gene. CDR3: CASSFGGNGELFF. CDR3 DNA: TGTGCCAGCAGCTTCGGGGGGAACGGGGAGCTGTTTTTT.

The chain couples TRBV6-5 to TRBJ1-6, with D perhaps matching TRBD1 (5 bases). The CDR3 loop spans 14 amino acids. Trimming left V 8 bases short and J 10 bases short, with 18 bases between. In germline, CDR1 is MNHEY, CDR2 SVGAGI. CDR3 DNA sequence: TGTGCCAGCCAAGGGACTGATTCTAGGTCACCCCTCCACTTT. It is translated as CASQGTDSRSPLHF.

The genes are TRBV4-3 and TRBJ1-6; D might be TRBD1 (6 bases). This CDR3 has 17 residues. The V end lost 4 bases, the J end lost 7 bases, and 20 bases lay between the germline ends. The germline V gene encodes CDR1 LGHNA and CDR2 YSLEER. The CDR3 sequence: CASSPRGGRQWNSPLHF. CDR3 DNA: TGCGCCAGCAGCCCTCGGGGGGGCCGACAATGGAATTCACCCCTCCACTTT.

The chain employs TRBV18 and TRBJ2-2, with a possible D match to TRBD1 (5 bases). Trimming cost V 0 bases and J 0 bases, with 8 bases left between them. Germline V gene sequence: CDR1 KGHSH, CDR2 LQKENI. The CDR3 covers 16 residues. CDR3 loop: CASSPPAGTNTGELFF. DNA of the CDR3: TGTGCCAGCTCACCACCGGCAGGGACGAACACCGGGGAGCTGTTTTTT.

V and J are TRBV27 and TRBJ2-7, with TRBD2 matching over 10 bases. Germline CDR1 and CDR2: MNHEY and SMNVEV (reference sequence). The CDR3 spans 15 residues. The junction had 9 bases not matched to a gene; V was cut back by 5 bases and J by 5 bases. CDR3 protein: CASSPGSGGMNEQYF. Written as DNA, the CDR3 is TGTGCCAGCAGTCCCGGTAGCGGGGGGATGAACGAGCAGTACTTC.

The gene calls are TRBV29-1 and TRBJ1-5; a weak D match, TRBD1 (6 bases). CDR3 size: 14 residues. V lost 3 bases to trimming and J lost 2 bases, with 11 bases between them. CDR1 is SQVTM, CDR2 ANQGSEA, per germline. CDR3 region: CSVDGGAGNQPQHF. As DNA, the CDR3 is TGCAGCGTTGATGGGGGCGCGGGCAATCAGCCCCAGCATTTT.